This TCR beta chain was profiled in a study of blood T cell repertoires in COVID-19. V was clipped by 3 bases and J by 2 bases; unmatched bases: 6. This CDR3 has 16 residues. Looked up from germline, CDR1 is LGHDT and CDR2 is YNNKEL (reference sequence). As originally analysed: Reference gene primer amplification yielded estimated nucleated cell counts. Sequencing used immunoSEQ multiplex PCR; TCRdb keeps in-frame clones, though not all of them. The V and J calls and the clone size are those of that table, but D and trimming were determined from the DNA. The sample has about 47,000 clones, about four fifths seen once.

The chain has TRBV3-1 (or the pseudogene TRBV3-2) and TRBJ2-3, with 9 positions matching TRBD1. This sequence originates from a man aged 55 to 69 with active COVID-19. Input material: peripheral blood. CDR3 protein: CASSHRGQGNTDTQYF. For the CDR3, the DNA is TGTGCCAGCAGCCACCGGGGACAGGGCAACACAGATACGCAGTATTTT.